Below are 27 T cell receptor beta chains sequenced from a single sample in a study of tumor and adjacent non-tumor tissue in lung cancer. The library came from three nested PCR rounds adapted from ARM-PCR protocols. A single record per CDR3 protein comes from TCRdb applying MiXCR to the multiplex PCR reads. This sample has 100,000 to 150,000 distinct CDR3 sequences; about 66% occur once, and the top ten carry 10% to 15%. The template was RNA from unsorted bulk tissue. Sequenced: lung tumor tissue. Every receptor here comes from a man younger than 45 with non-small cell lung cancer.

This clonotype was seen at least ten times. This chain connects TRBV20-1 to TRBJ1-4; weak D call: TRBD1 (5 bases). The CDR3 runs 14 residues. Germline values: CDR1 DFQATT, CDR2 SNEGSKA (reference sequence). Between the trimmed V and J ends, which lost 4 bases and 2 bases, there was a span of 11 bases. CDR3 coding DNA: TGCAGTGCTATCTCGGACACTACTAATGAAAAACTGTTTTTT. It is translated as CSAISDTTNEKLFF.

Concerning this clonotype itself: This may stem from a read error, because a much larger clone lies one nucleotide away. This rearrangement joins TRBV6-1 to TRBJ2-3, with 15 bases identical to TRBD2. This CDR3 has 16 residues. V shed 7 bases, J shed 6 bases, and the junction held 8 bases outside the gene matches. Germline V gene data show CDR1 as MNHNS and CDR2 as SASEGT. In DNA, the CDR3 is TGTGCCAGCAATGGAGGGACTAGCGGGGGGCGCGATACGCAGTATTTT. Its protein is CASNGGTSGGRDTQYF.

On this clonotype itself: A read error is likely, as this CDR3 ends without the conserved phenylalanine or tryptophan. The limits of the CDR3 on the DNA are not certain, so only TCRdb's listed CDR3 is given. The rearrangement links TRBV10-3 to TRBJ2-7; the table's D call of TRBD1 was not tested on the DNA. The V gene's germline CDR1 is ENHRY and CDR2 SYGVKD. The CDR3 spans 18 residues, counting both ends. CDR3 loop: CAISESPPRTGDGYEQCI.

This clonotype was picked up many times. The chain employs TRBV6-5 and TRBJ2-5; D gene uncertain. Deletions cut 3 bases from V and 5 bases from J, with 7 bases between. The V gene's germline CDR1 is MNHEY and CDR2 SVGAGI. CDR3 size: 12 residues. CDR3 amino acids: CASSYRRETQYF. The CDR3 DNA reads as TGTGCCAGCAGTTATAGAAGGGAGACCCAGTACTTC.

This clonotype occurred many times. The chain uses TRBV4-2 and TRBJ1-5; D might be TRBD1 (5 bases). The ends were cut back, 4 bases at V and 5 bases at J, with 21 bases in the middle. From germline, CDR1 is LGHNA and CDR2 YNFKEQ. CDR3 length: 17 amino acids. CDR3 sequence (DNA): TGTGCCAGCAGCCCAGTAGGCCAGGGCCGCATCGATCAGCCCCAGCATTTT. Its translation is CASSPVGQGRIDQPQHF.

This chain uses TRBV10-2 with TRBJ2-5; TRBD2 aligns across 7 bases. The CDR3 covers 14 residues. In germline, CDR1 is WSHSY, CDR2 SAAADI. The V and J ends lost 6 bases and 0 bases, in that order; junction bases with no gene match: 4. CDR3 DNA sequence: TGCGCCAGCAGGACTAGCCGGCACCAAGAGACCCAGTACTTC. Its protein is CASRTSRHQETQYF.

The V call is TRBV4-3, the J call TRBJ2-3, with D possibly TRBD1 on 7 matching bases. The CDR3 is made up of 14 amino acids. The germline V and J ends were trimmed by 1 base and 12 bases, with 17 bases remaining between them. The germline V gene encodes CDR1 LGHNA and CDR2 YSLEER. CDR3 protein: CASSQVRGADAQYF. DNA for the CDR3: TGCGCCAGCAGCCAAGTCAGGGGGGCAGATGCACAGTATTTT.

As for this clonotype: This may be a read error, as it is one base from a much larger clone. The chain carries TRBV20-1 and TRBJ1-1; D is unresolved. The CDR3 runs 12 residues. Per the germline V gene, CDR1 is DFQATT and CDR2 is SNEGSKA (reference sequence). Trimming cost V 5 bases and J 1 base, with 8 bases left between them. The CDR3 nucleotides read TGCAGTGCTCGGGGAGGGAACACTGAAGCTTTCTTT. Translation: CSARGGNTEAFF.

Worth noting for this clonotype: This may stem from a read error, because a much larger clone lies one nucleotide away. The chain recombines TRBV29-1 with TRBJ2-3; 11 bases agree with TRBD2. Looked up from germline, CDR1 is SQVTM and CDR2 is ANQGSEA. J lost 0 bases, V lost 3 bases, and 14 bases had no gene match. The CDR3 runs 19 residues. The CDR3 DNA reads as TGCAGCGTTGATGTGGCTAGCGGGAGGCCGGGCGGGAGCACAGATACGCAGTATTTT. Translated, it gives CSVDVASGRPGGSTDTQYF.

About this clonotype itself: This clone may be a read error of a much larger clone one base away. This chain connects TRBV5-1 to TRBJ2-3; D is possibly TRBD2 (6 bases). The CDR3 loop spans 15 amino acids. Germline values: CDR1 SGHRS, CDR2 YFSETQ. The CDR3 is CTSSLADYTTDTQYF. In DNA, the CDR3 is TGCACCAGCAGCTTGGCGGACTACACCACAGATACGCAGTATTTT. The whole variable domain, remainder taken from reference TRBV5-1 and TRBJ2-3, is KAGVTQTPRYLIKTRGQQVTLSCSPISGHRSVSWYQQTPGQGLQFLFEYFSETQRNKGNFPGRFSGRQFSNSRSEMNVSTLELGDSALYLCTSSLADYTTDTQYFGPGTRLTVL.

To note about this clonotype: This may be a read error: a much more frequent sequence differs by one nucleotide. The chain employs TRBV20-1 and TRBJ1-1; D might be TRBD1 (5 bases). Germline CDR1 is DFQATT and CDR2 is SNEGSKA (reference sequence). The CDR3 length is 14 residues. V was clipped by 7 bases and J by 1 base, with 16 bases between them. CDR3: CSVSYLGGNTEAFF. DNA of the CDR3: TGCAGTGTTAGTTATCTCGGGGGGAACACTGAAGCTTTCTTT.

Worth noting for this clonotype: A much larger clonotype is one base distant, so this may be a read error. In DNA form, the CDR3 reads TGTACCAGCAGCTTCGGGACAGACTATGGCTACACCTTC. Its translation is CTSSFGTDYGYTF. The chain employs TRBV12-3 or TRBV12-4 and TRBJ1-2, with 7 nucleotides matching TRBD1. This CDR3 has 13 residues.

V and J are TRBV6-2 or TRBV6-3 and TRBJ1-5, with D perhaps matching TRBD1 (5 bases). The CDR3 covers 13 residues. V was pared by 1 base and J by 10 bases, with 11 bases between. Germline V gene sequence: CDR1 MNHEY, CDR2 SVGEGT. DNA of the CDR3: TGTGCCAGCAGTTACTATAGGGACCAACCCCAGCATTTT. Protein sequence: CASSYYRDQPQHF.

This chain joins TRBV20-1 and TRBJ2-3; 10 nucleotides agree with TRBD2. The germline V gene has CDR1 DFQATT and CDR2 SNEGSKA (reference sequence). The CDR3 is 16 amino acids. This CDR3 reads CNTTGGLAGARREQYF. The CDR3 DNA reads as TGCAATACTACAGGGGGTCTAGCGGGGGCCCGGAGGGAGCAGTATTTT.

Remarks on this clonotype: A much bigger clone sits one base away, suggesting this may be a read error. V and J are TRBV4-2 and TRBJ2-7; possibly TRBD1 for D (6 bases). CDR3 length: 13 amino acids. From germline, CDR1 is LGHNA and CDR2 YNFKEQ. CDR3 sequence (DNA): TGTGCCAGCAGCCCTGGGGGCCTCTACGAGCGGTACTTC. This encodes CASSPGGLYERYF.

Note on this clonotype: Since the CDR3 does not end with the conserved phenylalanine or tryptophan, this likely comes from a read error. The limits of the CDR3 on the DNA are not certain, so only TCRdb's listed CDR3 is given. V usage is TRBV20-1 and J usage is TRBJ2-1; TRBD1 was called by the table and not checked on the DNA. Counting both end residues, the CDR3 totals 14 amino acids. The germline V gene encodes CDR1 DFQATT and CDR2 SNEGSKA (reference sequence). The CDR3 region is CIARQPGGYNEQLI.

Only one count was recorded for this clonotype. The conserved phenylalanine or tryptophan is not found at the CDR3 terminus, so this likely reflects a read error. The chain couples TRBV11-2 to TRBJ2-7; D gene ambiguous. The CDR3 has 14 residues. The germline CDR1 and CDR2 sequences are SGHAT and FQNNGV. CDR3 bases: TGTGCCAGCGGCTCAAGACGGGCCCCCTACGTGCAGTACCTC. It encodes CASGSRRAPYVQYL.

About this clonotype itself: Given a much more abundant clone one base away, this may be a read error. The V call is TRBV7-9, the J call TRBJ2-5, with D perhaps given as TRBD1 or TRBD2 (5 bases each). V was pared by 5 bases and J by 4 bases, with 20 bases between. The CDR3 is 16 residues long. Germline V gives CDR1 SEHNR, CDR2 FQNEAQ (reference sequence). The CDR3 DNA sequence: TGTGCCAGCAGCGGGGCCCGGGACGGGGTATCAGAGACCCAGTACTTC. It translates to CASSGARDGVSETQYF.

This clonotype has a count of ten or more. The chain is built from TRBV29-1 and TRBJ2-1, with D perhaps TRBD1 (5 bases). Germline assignment: CDR1 SQVTM and CDR2 ANQGSEA. The CDR3 extends over 15 amino acids. Trimming took 6 bases from V and 2 from J, leaving 17 bases between them. Here the CDR3 reads CSVAKWGSTYNEQFF. The CDR3 DNA is TGCAGCGTCGCTAAGTGGGGCAGCACCTACAATGAGCAGTTCTTC.

This clonotype was found many times. CDR3 loop: CASSYASGGTDTQYF. CDR3 bases: TGTGCCAGCAGTTACGCTAGCGGGGGCACAGATACGCAGTATTTT. V is TRBV6-6 and J is TRBJ2-3; 9 nucleotides align to TRBD2. Losses at the gene ends were 2 bases for V and 1 base for J; bases not matched to a gene: 1. CDR1 MNHNY and CDR2 SVGAGI come from the germline V gene (reference sequence). The length of the CDR3 is 15 residues.

A note on this clonotype: Since a much larger clone is just one base distant, this may be a read error. The gene calls are TRBV11-2 and TRBJ2-1; D not resolved. V lost 5 bases to trimming and J lost 10 bases, with 12 bases between them. CDR1 and CDR2 (germline): SGHAT, FQNNGV. The CDR3 extends over 12 amino acids. The CDR3 nucleotides read TGTGCCAGCAGCGCCCTGGTCGCCGAGCAGTTCTTC. Protein: CASSALVAEQFF.

As regards this clonotype: This may be a read error, as it is one base from a much larger clone. The chain employs TRBV20-1 and TRBJ1-5; TRBD1 is a possible D gene (6 bases). V lost 6 bases, J lost 11 bases, and 17 bases lay in between. The CDR3 extends over 12 amino acids. The germline V gene encodes CDR1 DFQATT and CDR2 SNEGSKA (reference sequence). CDR3 DNA sequence: TGCAGTGCCTCGGGGGGGGGGCAGTCCCAGCATTTT. Amino acid sequence: CSASGGGQSQHF.

To note about this clonotype: This may be a read error, as it is one base from a much larger clone. This chain connects TRBV12-3 or TRBV12-4 to TRBJ1-3; D remains ambiguous. This CDR3 spans 11 amino acids. V was cut by 11 bases and J by 1 base, with 6 bases left in between. The CDR3 region is CASLSGNTIYF. For the CDR3, the DNA is TGTGCCTCCCTGTCTGGAAACACCATATATTTT.

Of note for this clonotype: A much larger clone is a single base away; this may be a read error. The chain is built from TRBV5-5 and TRBJ2-1; TRBD1 or TRBD2 may be the D gene (5 bases each). The germline V gene encodes CDR1 SGHKS and CDR2 YYEKEE (reference sequence). This CDR3 comprises 14 residues. This chain's CDR3 is CANSRRDPTHGQFF. The DNA for the CDR3 is TGTGCCAACAGCCGACGGGACCCCACACACGGGCAGTTCTTC.

A word on this clonotype: A read error may account for a junction end that differs from germline. The chain employs TRBV11-3 and TRBJ1-6; no reliable D call. CDR1 and CDR2 (germline): SGHNT, YENEEA. CDR3 length equals 14 residues. The chain's CDR3 is CASSIGPAGSPLHF. CDR3 in DNA: TGTGCTAGCAGCATAGGCCCAGCGGGGTCACCCCTCCACTTT.

Regarding this clonotype: Possible read error: a much larger clone is one base away. The CDR3 carries no conserved terminal phenylalanine or tryptophan, so it likely arises from a read error. The gene calls are TRBV12-5 and TRBJ1-4; no definite D call. Germline CDR1 reads LGHNT; CDR2 reads FRNRAP. This CDR3 has 11 residues. Trimming pared 3 bases from V and 4 bases from J, leaving 0 bases between. In nucleotides, the CDR3 is TGTGCTAGTGGTTTTAATGAAAAACTGTTTCTT. Protein: CASGFNEKLFL.

The V gene is TRBV6-2 or TRBV6-3, the J gene TRBJ2-5; 9 bases are shared with TRBD2. Germline loops: CDR1 MNHEY, CDR2 SVGEGT. V shed 2 bases and J 2 bases; nucleotides not matched to a gene: 6. The length of the CDR3 is 16 residues. CDR3 DNA sequence: TGTGCCAGCAGTTACGCTGGCGGGGGGGCACAAGAGACCCAGTACTTC. Its protein is CASSYAGGGAQETQYF.